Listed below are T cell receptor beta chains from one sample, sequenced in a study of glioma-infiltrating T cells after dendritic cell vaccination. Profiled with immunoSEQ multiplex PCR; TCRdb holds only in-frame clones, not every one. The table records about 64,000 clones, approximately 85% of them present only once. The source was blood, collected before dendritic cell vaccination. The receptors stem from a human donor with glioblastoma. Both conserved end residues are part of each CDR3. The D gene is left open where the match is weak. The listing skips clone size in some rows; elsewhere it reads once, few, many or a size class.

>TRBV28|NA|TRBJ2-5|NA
CASSLEGWGAQYF
TGTGCCAGCAGTTTAGAGGGGTGGGGGGCCCAGTACTTC
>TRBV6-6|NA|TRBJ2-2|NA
CASSQDRTITGELFF
TGTGCCAGCAGTCAAGACAGAACTATCACCGGGGAGCTGTTTTTT
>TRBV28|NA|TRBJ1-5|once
CASSLFADNQPQHF
TGTGCCAGCAGTTTGTTCGCGGATAATCAGCCCCAGCATTTT
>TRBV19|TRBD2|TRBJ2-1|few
CASSSSGGAYNEQFF
TGTGCCAGTAGTTCTAGCGGGGGGGCCTACAATGAGCAGTTCTTC
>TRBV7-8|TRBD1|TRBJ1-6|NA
CASSPDRGRLSLHF
TGTGCCAGCAGCCCAGACAGGGGGCGGTTATCCCTCCACTTT
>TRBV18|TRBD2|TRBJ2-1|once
CASSLTSGGGSSYNEQFF
TGTGCCAGCTCACTGACTAGCGGGGGGGGGAGCTCCTACAATGAGCAGTTCTTC
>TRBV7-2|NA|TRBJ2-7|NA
CASSLEYGGAYEQYF
TGTGCCAGCAGCTTAGAATACGGGGGAGCGTACGAGCAGTACTTC
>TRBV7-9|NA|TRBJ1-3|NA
CASRDTGNTIYF
TGTGCCAGCCGGGACACTGGAAACACCATATATTTT
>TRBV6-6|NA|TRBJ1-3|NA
CASAGAGRLSGNTIYF
TGTGCCAGCGCTGGGGCGGGGAGGCTTTCTGGAAACACCATATATTTT
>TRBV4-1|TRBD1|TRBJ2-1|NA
CASSHPGQGDEQFF
TGCGCCAGCAGCCATCCGGGACAGGGAGATGAGCAGTTCTTC
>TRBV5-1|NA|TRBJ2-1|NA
CASSLTGMRQLDNEQFF
TGCGCCAGCAGCTTGACAGGGATGAGACAGTTGGACAATGAGCAGTTCTTC
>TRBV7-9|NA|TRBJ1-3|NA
CASSLYQALSGNTIYF
TGTGCCAGCAGCTTATATCAGGCCCTCTCTGGAAACACCATATATTTT
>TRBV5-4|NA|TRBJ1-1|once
CASSFREAEAFF
TGTGCCAGCAGCTTTCGGGAGGCTGAAGCTTTCTTT
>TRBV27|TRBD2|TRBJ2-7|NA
CASSFSGGPYEQYF
TGTGCCAGCAGTTTTAGCGGGGGGCCCTACGAGCAGTACTTC
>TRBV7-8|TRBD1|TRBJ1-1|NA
CASSFRHGQGGTEAFF
TGTGCCAGCAGCTTCCGCCACGGACAGGGAGGGACTGAAGCTTTCTTT
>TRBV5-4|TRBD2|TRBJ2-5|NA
CASSPGGMKETQYF
TGTGCCAGCAGCCCCGGGGGGATGAAGGAGACCCAGTACTTC
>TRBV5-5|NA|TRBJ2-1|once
CASSLAPGNEQFF
TGTGCCAGCAGCTTGGCCCCGGGCAATGAGCAGTTCTTC
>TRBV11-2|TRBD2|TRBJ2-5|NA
CASSRTSGPPGETQYF
TGTGCCAGCAGCAGGACTAGCGGGCCTCCCGGGGAGACCCAGTACTTC
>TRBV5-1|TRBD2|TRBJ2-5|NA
CASSFQGTSGQETQYF
TGCGCCAGCAGCTTCCAAGGGACTAGCGGCCAAGAGACCCAGTACTTC
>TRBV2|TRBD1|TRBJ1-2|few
CASSPHGTGMGYTF
TGTGCCAGCAGTCCACATGGGACAGGGATGGGCTACACCTTC
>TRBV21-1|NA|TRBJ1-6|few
CASTRAGQGDNSPLHF
TGTGCCAGCACACGGGCGGGACAGGGAGATAATTCACCCCTCCACTTT
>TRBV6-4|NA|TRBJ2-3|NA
CASSETGSHTDTQYF
TGTGCCAGCAGTGAGACAGGATCCCACACAGATACGCAGTATTTT
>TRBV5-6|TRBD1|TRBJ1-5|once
CASSLGGQGFESGNQPQHF
TGTGCCAGCAGCTTGGGGGGACAGGGATTCGAGAGTGGCAATCAGCCCCAGCATTTT
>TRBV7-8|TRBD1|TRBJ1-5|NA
CASSSLSPGQANQPQHF
TGTGCCAGCAGCTCTCTATCACCGGGACAGGCGAATCAGCCCCAGCATTTT
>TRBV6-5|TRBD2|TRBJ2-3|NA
CASSPLNREGTQYF
TGTGCCAGCAGTCCGTTGAATAGGGAGGGAACGCAGTATTTT
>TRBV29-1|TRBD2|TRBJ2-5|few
CSPRPTSGDPQEYF
TGCAGCCCCCGCCCCACTAGCGGGGACCCCCAGGAGTACTTC
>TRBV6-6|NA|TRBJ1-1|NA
CATSLGGEAFF
TGTGCCACTTCCCTCGGCGGTGAAGCTTTCTTT
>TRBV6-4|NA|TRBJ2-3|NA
CASSDGPGTDTQYF
TGTGCCAGCAGTGACGGGCCGGGAACAGATACGCAGTATTTT
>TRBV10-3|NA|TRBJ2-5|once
CAISDTTGTQYF
TGTGCCATCAGTGACACCACTGGGACCCAGTACTTC
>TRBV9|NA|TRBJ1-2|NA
CASTRGGTYYGYTF
TGTGCCAGCACGAGGGGGGGAACGTACTATGGCTACACCTTC
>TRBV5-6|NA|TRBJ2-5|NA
CASSLRLTAAEEYF
TGTGCCAGCAGCTTGAGGCTGACGGCGGCGGAGGAGTACTTC
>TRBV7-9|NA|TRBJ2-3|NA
CASSLAASTDTQYF
TGTGCCAGCAGCTTAGCAGCCAGCACAGATACGCAGTATTTT
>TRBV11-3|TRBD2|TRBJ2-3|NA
CASSLLLAGSTDTQYF
TGTGCCAGCAGCTTACTTCTAGCGGGATCCACAGATACGCAGTATTTT
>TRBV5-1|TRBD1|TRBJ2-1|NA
CASREGQTYNEQFF
TGCGCCAGCAGAGAGGGACAGACCTACAATGAGCAGTTCTTC
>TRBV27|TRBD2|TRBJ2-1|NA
CASSLSTSGYGEQFF
TGTGCCAGCAGTTTATCGACTAGCGGGTATGGTGAGCAGTTCTTC
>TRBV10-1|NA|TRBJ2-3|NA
CASLVTDTQYF
TGCGCCAGTTTAGTCACAGATACGCAGTATTTT
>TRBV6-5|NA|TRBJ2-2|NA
CASSKQGNTGELFF
TGTGCCAGCAGTAAGCAGGGGAACACCGGGGAGCTGTTTTTT
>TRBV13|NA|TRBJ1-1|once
CASSLGEATEAFF
TGTGCCAGCAGCTTAGGGGAGGCCACTGAAGCTTTCTTT
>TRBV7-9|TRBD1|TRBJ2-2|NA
CASSRDRGNTGELFF
TGTGCCAGCAGCCGGGACAGGGGGAACACCGGGGAGCTGTTTTTT
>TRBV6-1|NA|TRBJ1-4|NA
CASRGGGEKLFF
TGTGCCAGCAGGGGCGGGGGGGAAAAACTGTTTTTT
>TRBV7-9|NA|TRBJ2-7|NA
CASSPLPRGISSYEQYF
TGTGCCAGCAGCCCCCTCCCCAGGGGAATCTCTTCCTACGAGCAGTACTTC
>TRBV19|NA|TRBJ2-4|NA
CASSMTTPGNIQYF
TGTGCCAGTAGTATGACGACTCCGGGAAACATTCAGTACTTC
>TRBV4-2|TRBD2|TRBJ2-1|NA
CASSLASGGNNEQFF
TGTGCCAGCAGCCTGGCTAGCGGGGGAAACAATGAGCAGTTCTTC
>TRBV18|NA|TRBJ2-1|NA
CASSPGRGLSYNEQFF
TGTGCCAGCTCACCAGGAAGGGGTCTCTCCTACAATGAGCAGTTCTTC
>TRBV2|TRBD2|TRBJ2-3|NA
CASRGAQRGPTDTQYF
TGTGCCAGCAGGGGCGCCCAGCGGGGCCCCACAGATACGCAGTATTTT
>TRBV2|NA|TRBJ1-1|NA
CASSEVRNTEAFF
TGTGCCAGCAGTGAGGTGAGGAACACTGAAGCTTTCTTT